This TCR beta chain was identified during a study of neurological immune-mediated disorders. Notes on the study in general: Healthy controls had more TCR clonal expansion than multiple sclerosis, which showed the least, whereas HTLV-1-associated myelopathy showed the most.

This clonotype was seen many times. The antigen remains unidentified. The method for making cDNA was 5'RACE, and it used 10-nucleotide random UMIs. TCRdb ran MiXCR on the 5' RACE reads and lists one entry per CDR3 protein. The sample yields 78,000 or so distinct CDR3 sequences, 4.5% to 6.5% seen once. Trimming took 10 bases from V and 3 from J, leaving 18 bases between them. Germline CDR1 and CDR2: ENHRY and SYGVKD. The CDR3 has 14 residues. The source of this sequence is a woman in her 30s with multiple sclerosis. The material sequenced was PBMCs. The V call is TRBV10-3, the J call TRBJ1-2, with a weak D call TRBD1 (5 bases). The CDR3 spells CATRTTDPDYGYTF. The CDR3 nucleotides read TGTGCCACCCGGACGACAGACCCAGACTATGGCTACACCTTC.